This is a list of T cell receptor beta chains from one sample in a study of CD8 T cells in Susac syndrome. TCRdb re-derived calls from the immunoSEQ multiplex PCR reads in MiXCR, one entry per CDR3 protein. The sample has about 200,000 distinct CDR3 sequences, 85% to 95% seen once. Sample: CD4+ T cells from PBMCs. The origin of the receptors is a human donor in good health. Each CDR3 is given with its conserved first and last residue. Only part of the rows carry a size: once, few, many, or a class if the clone is expanded.

>TRBV7-2|.|TRBJ1-5
CASSLISNSNQPQHF
>TRBV9|.|TRBJ2-1
CASSVVERNEQFF
>TRBV6-2/TRBV6-3|few|TRBJ1-5
CASSPRGASQPQHF
>TRBV7-7|.|TRBJ2-5
CASSLAPGLAAFEEETQYF
>TRBV27|.|TRBJ1-6
CASSSPGQGRSPLHF
>TRBV20-1|.|TRBJ2-6
CSANAGFGANVLTF
>TRBV12-5|.|TRBJ2-5
CASTGQETQYF
>TRBV28|.|TRBJ2-7
CASSSPHAGAPYEQYF
>TRBV3-1|once|TRBJ2-1
CASSQGYGYNEQFF
>TRBV20-1|.|TRBJ2-1
CSARKNRGLTSYNEQFF
>TRBV5-1|.|TRBJ2-2
CASSARQGNTGELFF
>TRBV12-3/TRBV12-4|.|TRBJ2-5
CASSFLGETQYF
>TRBV19|.|TRBJ1-5
CASSISSGDKPQHF
>TRBV14|.|TRBJ1-1
CASSLAGAAFF
>TRBV20-1|.|TRBJ2-3
CSARRPGQETQYF
>TRBV12-3/TRBV12-4|.|TRBJ1-2
CASSFPIRYTF
>TRBV7-9|.|TRBJ2-3
CASSLERQGTDTQYF
>TRBV20-1|once|TRBJ1-6
CSARVATDSPLHF
>TRBV20-1|.|TRBJ1-5
CSARGPRFWGNQPQHF
>TRBV3-1|.|TRBJ2-1
CASSPRALQRGVWTDNEQFF
>TRBV29-1|.|TRBJ1-2
CSVTGPTNYGYTF
>TRBV5-1|.|TRBJ2-7
CASSPQAGSSYEQYF